This T cell receptor beta chain was recorded in a study of PD-1 blockade in classical Hodgkin lymphoma. Study results and limitations: Although disease activity or prior therapy may be involved, causes of the repertoire differences remain undefined.

Specified time point: newly diagnosed, previously untreated cHL patient sample. Magnetic depletion of unwanted cells isolated CD4+ T cells from thawed PBMCs. The comparison group had newly diagnosed, previously untreated classical Hodgkin lymphoma. Trimming pared 2 bases from V and 6 bases from J, leaving 13 bases between. The CDR3 is 14 amino acids. The germline CDR1 and CDR2 sequences are MDHEN and SYDVKM. The assay was immunoSEQ multiplex PCR, and TCRdb's table has in-frame clones only and misses some. The top ten clones hold roughly 0.25% of a sample with 20,000 to 25,000 clones, 75% to 90% of them seen once. On this clone itself: The antigen remains undetermined.

The sequence was collected from a human donor with classical Hodgkin lymphoma. Sequenced: CD4+ T cells from blood. The J gene is TRBJ1-1, the V gene TRBV28; D is possibly TRBD1 (6 bases). The CDR3 DNA follows: TGTGCCAGCAGTTTACTGGGGGCGGAACCTGAAGCTTTCTTT. As protein: CASSLLGAEPEAFF.